These 6 T cell receptor beta chains were all obtained from the same sample, sequenced in a study of blood T cell repertoires in COVID-19. The table came from immunoSEQ multiplex PCR; TCRdb's copy has only in-frame clones and leaves some out. The table has 70,000 or so clones, roughly 84% seen once. The specimen sequenced was peripheral blood. The receptors come from a woman younger than 35 with acute or convalescent COVID-19.

The chain combines TRBV18 with TRBJ1-1, with D maybe TRBD1 (5 bases). Trimming took 2 bases from V and 1 from J, leaving 11 bases between them. There are 15 residues in the CDR3. CDR1 KGHSH and CDR2 LQKENI come from the germline V gene. The chain's CDR3 is CASSPAAGQNTEAFF. Here the CDR3 DNA reads TGTGCCAGCTCACCAGCGGCAGGGCAGAACACTGAAGCTTTCTTT.

The rearrangement uses TRBV30 and TRBJ1-6; D uncertain. CDR1 is GTSNPN, CDR2 SVGIG, per germline (reference sequence). V lost 4 bases and J 0 bases, leaving 7 bases between the germline ends. CDR3 length: 14 amino acids. The CDR3 DNA reads TGTGCCTGGAAGGAGAGCTCCTATAATTCACCCCTCCACTTT. Protein sequence: CAWKESSYNSPLHF.

The chain links TRBV25-1 to TRBJ2-5, with TRBD1 matching 9 bases. Germline values: CDR1 MGHDK, CDR2 SYGVNS. The CDR3 loop spans 14 amino acids. V dropped 8 bases and J dropped 1; count of bases not matched to a gene: 5. The CDR3 here is CASRRQGVQETQYF. CDR3 nucleotide sequence: TGTGCCAGCCGTCGACAGGGGGTCCAAGAGACCCAGTACTTC. Supplemented by reference TRBV25-1 and TRBJ2-5, the full variable domain reads EADIYQTPRYLVIGTGKKITLECSQTMGHDKMYWYQQDPGMELHLIHYSYGVNSTEKGDLSSESTVSRIRTEHFPLTLESARPSHTSQYLCASRRQGVQETQYFGPGTRLLVL.

The rearrangement links TRBV19 to TRBJ1-5, with a possible D match to TRBD1 (6 bases). Germline CDR1 reads LNHDA; CDR2 reads SQIVND (reference sequence). Trimming removed 3 bases at V and 9 bases at J, with 12 bases between. The CDR3 covers 13 residues. As DNA, the CDR3 is TGTGCCAGTAGTATTGAGGGGGAGCGGCCCCAGCATTTT. Protein: CASSIEGERPQHF. The entire variable domain, with the rest obtained from reference TRBV19 and TRBJ1-5, is as follows: DGGITQSPKYLFRKEGQNVTLSCEQNLNHDAMYWYRQDPGQGLRLIYYSQIVNDFQKGDIAEGYSVSREKKESFPLTVTSAQKNPTAFYLCASSIEGERPQHFGDGTRLSIL.

The chain links TRBV19 to TRBJ2-1, with D maybe TRBD2 (5 bases). With 3 bases removed from V and 9 bases from J, the gap between germline ends came to 9 bases. Germline-derived CDR1 and CDR2 are LNHDA and SQIVND (reference sequence). The CDR3 sequence is 12 residues long. CDR3 in DNA: TGTGCCAGTAGTATCGGGGTCACTGAGCAGTTCTTC. Protein: CASSIGVTEQFF.

V and J are TRBV7-9 and TRBJ2-3; 14 bases match TRBD2. J gave up 4 bases and V 5 bases, and 5 bases lay outside the gene matches. Germline V gives CDR1 SEHNR, CDR2 FQNEAQ (reference sequence). The CDR3 totals 16 residues. CDR3 amino acids: CASSAGLAGGPDTQYF. CDR3 nucleotides: TGTGCCAGCAGCGCAGGACTAGCGGGAGGCCCAGATACGCAGTATTTT.